The clone carrying this T cell receptor (beta chain) has a count of ten or more. What it binds is not known. 5'-RACE, quantitative and with molecular barcodes, yielded the TCR beta libraries. TCRdb re-derived calls from the 5' RACE reads in MiXCR, one entry per CDR3 protein. The sample records about 150,000 distinct CDR3 sequences, about 6.7% being singletons. Germline-derived CDR1 and CDR2 are MNHNS and SASEGT. V lost 7 bases and J 8 bases, leaving 20 bases between the germline ends. The CDR3 covers 14 residues. This specimen belongs to a study of CD8 T cells in ankylosing spondylitis. Study results and limitations: In synovial fluid and blood from reactive arthritis, some motif variants were previously reported. Made up of about eight highly homologous variants, a TCR beta motif appeared characteristic of ankylosing spondylitis blood. There was reportedly significant enrichment of clones that were disease-linked in matched ankylosing spondylitis synovial fluid.

This rearrangement joins TRBV6-1 to TRBJ1-1, with a weak D call TRBD1 (5 bases). The clonotype originates from a female donor with ankylosing spondylitis or in good health (not recorded which). Sample: blood, either unsorted or a sorted T cell fraction (not recorded which). CDR3 DNA sequence: TGTGCCAGCACCCCCAGTGGGGGATCGGGGGAAGCTTTCTTT. It is translated as CASTPSGGSGEAFF.